The entry below gives a single T cell receptor (beta chain) sequence along with its context. This entry belongs to a study of blood T cell repertoires in COVID-19. Study summary: The United States, Italy and Spain were the sources of the acute and convalescent COVID-19 samples. PBMCs, B-cell-depleted T cells, or T cells were the source of the cDNA or gDNA that made up the material.

Germline assignment: CDR1 SEHNR and CDR2 FQNEAQ (reference sequence). The CDR3 has 16 residues. V lost 3 bases to trimming and J lost 6 bases; unmatched junction nucleotides: 10. Authors' analysis steps: How many nucleated cells were present was estimated from reference gene primer amplification. Here immunoSEQ multiplex PCR was the method, and the copy in TCRdb shows in-frame clones only, minus some. The V and J calls and clone size were taken over from that table, and D and trimming were inferred from the DNA. The sample has about 150,000 clones; 80% to 90% are singletons. V and J are TRBV7-9 and TRBJ2-3, with 9 bases that match TRBD2. This receptor was obtained from a woman between 50 and 59 years old with active or convalescent COVID-19. Sequencing was performed on peripheral blood. For the CDR3, the DNA is TGTGCCAGCAGCTTGTTAGCGGGAGCGGGGGTCGATACGCAGTATTTT. It codes for CASSLLAGAGVDTQYF.